Included here is one T cell receptor (beta chain) sequence, with context. The antigen is unknown. The source of the sample is a study of long-term antiretroviral therapy in people with HIV. About the research overall: About a decade before 2015, the earliest samples were taken when ART was typically delayed.

People in the study who had HIV all got their treatment in the United States. Version v3.0 of the immunoSEQ assay was performed at survey level. The assay was immunoSEQ multiplex PCR, and TCRdb's table has in-frame clones only and misses some. This repertoire shows 30,000 or so clones, approximately 72% found once; its top ten account for roughly 3.5%. Study results and limitations: Subsequent to ART, diversity was augmented yet persisted below that of transplant donor controls.

Sequencing was performed on unsorted PBMCs, taken 3 years after starting antiretroviral therapy. The TCR comes from a man aged 50-59 years with HIV.

CDR3 sequence: CASSPDRGLSEKLFF. The CDR3 DNA reads as TGTGCCAGCTCTCCGGACAGGGGGCTAAGTGAAAAACTGTTTTTT. The genes are TRBV2 and TRBJ1-4; 11 nucleotides align to TRBD1. With V trimmed by 8 bases and J by 7 bases, 9 bases remained unmatched. From germline, CDR1 is SNHLY and CDR2 FYNNEI. This CDR3 region has 15 residues.